This T cell receptor (beta chain) was captured by sequencing in a study of OX40 agonist ivuxolimab in advanced cancers. The study's findings and limits: Both CD4+ and CD8+ T cell populations in blood had undergone clonal expansion by week 6 at 0.1 to 3.0 mg/kg.

Note on this clone: What it recognizes is unknown.

The table came from immunoSEQ multiplex PCR; TCRdb's copy has only in-frame clones and leaves some out. The sample lists around 62,000 clones; approximately 84% were seen once. The V and J ends lost 6 bases and 4 bases respectively, with 13 bases between them. Germline CDR1 and CDR2: SNHLY and FYNNEI. CDR3 length: 14 amino acids. The material was CD4+ or CD8+ T cells sorted from blood, obtained in a trial of the OX40 agonist ivuxolimab. This receptor was obtained from an adult with an advanced solid tumor such as melanoma, head and neck, liver or kidney cancer. J is TRBJ2-1 and V is TRBV2; D might be TRBD2 (5 bases). The CDR3 is CASSGNLKYNEQFF. Written as DNA, the CDR3 is TGTGCCAGCAGCGGGAATCTAAAATACAATGAGCAGTTCTTC. The full variable domain, rest sourced from reference TRBV2 and TRBJ2-1, is EPEVTQTPSHQVTQMGQEVILRCVPISNHLYFYWYRQILGQKVEFLVSFYNNEISEKSEIFDDQFSVERPDGSNFTLKIRSTKLEDSAMYFCASSGNLKYNEQFFGPGTRLTVL.